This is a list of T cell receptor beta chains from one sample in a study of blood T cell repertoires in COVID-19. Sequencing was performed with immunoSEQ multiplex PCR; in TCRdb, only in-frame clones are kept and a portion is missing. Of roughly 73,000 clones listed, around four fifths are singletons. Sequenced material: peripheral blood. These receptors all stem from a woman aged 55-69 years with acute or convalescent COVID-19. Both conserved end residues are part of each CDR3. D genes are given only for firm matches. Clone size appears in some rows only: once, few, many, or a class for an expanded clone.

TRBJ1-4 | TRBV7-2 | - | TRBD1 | CASSRDRTHEKLFF | TGTGCCAGCAGCCGGGACAGGACCCATGAAAAACTGTTTTTT
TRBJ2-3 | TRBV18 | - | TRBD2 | CASSLVSGTSGRFETDTQYF | TGTGCCAGCTCACTCGTTTCCGGGACTAGCGGGAGATTTGAAACAGATACGCAGTATTTT
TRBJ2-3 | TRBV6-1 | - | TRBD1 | CASSEAMTGGTDTQYF | TGTGCCAGCAGTGAAGCGATGACAGGGGGCACAGATACGCAGTATTTT
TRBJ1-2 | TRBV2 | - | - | CASSPGQKYGYTF | TGTGCCAGCAGCCCCGGACAGAAGTATGGCTACACCTTC
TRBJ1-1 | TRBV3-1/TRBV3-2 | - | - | CASSRVFGEEDTEAFF | TGTGCCAGCAGCCGAGTCTTCGGGGAAGAAGACACTGAAGCTTTCTTT
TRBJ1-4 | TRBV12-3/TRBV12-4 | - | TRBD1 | CASSSGTAELFF | TGTGCCAGCAGTTCAGGGACAGCAGAACTGTTTTTT
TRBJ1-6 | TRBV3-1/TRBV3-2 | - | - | CASSLGQYNSPLHF | TGTGCCAGCAGCCTCGGACAGTATAATTCACCCCTCCACTTT
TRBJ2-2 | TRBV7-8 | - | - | CASSFSDTGELFF | TGTGCCAGCAGCTTTTCGGACACCGGGGAGCTGTTTTTT
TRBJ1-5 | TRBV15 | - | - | CATSRGGPGQPQHF | TGTGCCACCAGCAGAGGGGGGCCTGGTCAGCCCCAGCATTTT
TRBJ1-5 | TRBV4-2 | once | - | CASSQILFNQPQHF | TGTGCCAGCAGCCAAATCCTCTTCAATCAGCCCCAGCATTTT
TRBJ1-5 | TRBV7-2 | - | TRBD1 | CASSLVPRTGQPQHF | TGTGCCAGCAGCTTAGTTCCCAGGACAGGGCAGCCCCAGCATTTT
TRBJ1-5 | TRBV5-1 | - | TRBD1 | CASSLGAGGDQPQHF | TGCGCCAGCAGCTTGGGGGCAGGGGGCGATCAGCCCCAGCATTTT
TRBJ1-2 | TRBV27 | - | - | CASSGGQGSYGYTF | TGTGCCAGCAGTGGGGGTCAGGGGTCCTATGGCTACACCTTC
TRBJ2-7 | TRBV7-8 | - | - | CASSLLDTSGLGYEQYF | TGTGCCAGCAGCTTATTGGACACATCGGGCTTAGGGTACGAGCAGTACTTC
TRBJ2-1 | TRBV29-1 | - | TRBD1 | CSVEDPDRESYNEQFF | TGCAGCGTTGAAGACCCCGACAGGGAGAGCTACAATGAGCAGTTCTTC
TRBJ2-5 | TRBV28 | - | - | CASSLRELQETQYF | TGTGCCAGCAGTTTGCGGGAACTTCAAGAGACCCAGTACTTC
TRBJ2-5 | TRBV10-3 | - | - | CAISEPGGQETQYF | TGTGCCATCAGTGAACCAGGGGGGCAAGAGACCCAGTACTTC
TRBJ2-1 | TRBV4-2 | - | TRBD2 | CASSPKGTSGSRDEQFF | TGTGCCAGCAGCCCGAAAGGGACTAGCGGGAGTAGGGATGAGCAGTTCTTC
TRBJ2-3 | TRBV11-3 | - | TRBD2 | CASSVGLVSTDTQYF | TGTGCCAGCAGCGTGGGACTAGTGAGCACAGATACGCAGTATTTT
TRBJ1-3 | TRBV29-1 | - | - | CSVAVTSGNTIYF | TGCAGCGTTGCAGTTACCTCTGGAAACACCATATATTTT
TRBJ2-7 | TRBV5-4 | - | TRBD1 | CASSIDRGTYEQYF | TGTGCCAGCAGCATAGACAGGGGAACCTACGAGCAGTACTTC
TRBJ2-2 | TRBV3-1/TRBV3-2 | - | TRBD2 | CASSQTSGGNTGELFF | TGTGCCAGCAGCCAGACTAGCGGGGGGAACACCGGGGAGCTGTTTTTT
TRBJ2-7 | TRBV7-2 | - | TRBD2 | CASSLAGSGSSYEQYF | TGTGCCAGCAGCTTAGCGGGTAGCGGGAGCTCCTACGAGCAGTACTTC
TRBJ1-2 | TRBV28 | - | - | CASSPSSYGYTF | TGTGCCAGCAGCCCCTCTTCTTATGGCTACACCTTC
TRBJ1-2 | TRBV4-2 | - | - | CASSQDGAGAGGYTF | TGTGCCAGCAGCCAAGATGGAGCCGGGGCGGGAGGCTACACCTTC
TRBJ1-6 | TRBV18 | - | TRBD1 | CASSPTGDPNSPLHF | TGTGCCAGCTCACCAACAGGGGACCCGAATTCACCCCTCCACTTT
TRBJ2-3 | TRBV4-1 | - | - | CASSQEGGGRSTDTQYF | TGCGCCAGCAGCCAAGAAGGGGGGGGCCGGAGCACAGATACGCAGTATTTT
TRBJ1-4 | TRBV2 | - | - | CASSLLKAGPRQKLFF | TGTGCCAGCAGTCTCCTTAAAGCAGGGCCTAGGCAAAAACTGTTTTTT
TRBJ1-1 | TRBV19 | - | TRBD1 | CASRIKRDRPNTEAFF | TGTGCCAGTAGGATTAAAAGGGACAGGCCGAACACTGAAGCTTTCTTT
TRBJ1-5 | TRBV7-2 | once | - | CASSFQGYQPQHF | TGTGCCAGCAGCTTTCAGGGGTATCAGCCCCAGCATTTT
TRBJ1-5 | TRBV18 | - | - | CASSPGAQGLSNQPQHF | TGTGCCAGCTCACCAGGGGCACAAGGGCTTAGCAATCAGCCCCAGCATTTT
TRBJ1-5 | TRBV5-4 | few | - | CASSKAGDSNQPQHF | TGTGCCAGCAGCAAAGCAGGGGATAGCAATCAGCCCCAGCATTTT
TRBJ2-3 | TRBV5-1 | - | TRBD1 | CASSARTGRSTDTQYF | TGCGCCAGCAGCGCCCGGACAGGGAGGAGCACAGATACGCAGTATTTT
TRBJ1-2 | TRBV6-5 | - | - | CASSYSHRDGYTF | TGTGCCAGCAGTTACTCGCACAGGGATGGCTACACCTTC
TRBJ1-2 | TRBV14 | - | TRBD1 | CASSRGGGTGRRGYTF | TGTGCCAGCAGCCGAGGTGGCGGGACAGGGAGAAGGGGCTACACCTTC
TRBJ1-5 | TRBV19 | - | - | CASSIREAGPQHF | TGTGCCAGTAGTATCCGGGAGGCTGGGCCCCAGCATTTT
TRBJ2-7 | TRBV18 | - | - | CASSLPDTFAEQYF | TGTGCCAGCTCACTCCCGGACACTTTCGCCGAGCAGTACTTC